The sequence of this T cell receptor beta chain was determined in a study of T cell changes during pregnancy in multiple sclerosis (dated by TCRdb to the late 2010s). Regarding the complete study: In women with multiple sclerosis, the researchers looked at how the T cell repertoire shifted as pregnancy progressed.

Worth noting for this clone: Which antigen it targets is not known. Base qualities are not recorded, but no much larger clone differs from it by a single base.

According to the germline V gene (reference sequence), CDR1 reads SEHNR and CDR2 reads FQNEAQ. The CDR3, from cysteine to phenylalanine, totals 16 residues. CDR3 DNA only is kept here, 48 bases in frame from base 1. Deletion took 2 bases off V and 1 base off J, with a span of 14 bases between the germline ends. Library preparation employed the immunoSEQ multiplex PCR assay. Drawn from immuneACCESS, this table holds only the in-frame rearrangements with V and J called that TCRdb kept. Clones are partly lost; checked studies trace under half to an unresolved V gene and leave the rest unexplained. This sample comprises tens of thousands of clones, approximately 90% of them detected only once. The ten largest clones capture approximately 5.8% of the sample.

Recombination linked TRBV7-9 to TRBJ1-1, and possibly TRBD1, on 5 matching bases. The input for sequencing was CD8+ T cells from peripheral blood mononuclear cells, taken in the second trimester of pregnancy. This receptor was identified in a female donor with multiple sclerosis, enrolled in a pregnancy study. The CDR3 region: CASSLYGGGRNTEAFF. In nucleotides, the sequence is TGTGCCAGCAGCTTATATGGGGGGGGTAGGAACACTGAAGCTTTCTTT.